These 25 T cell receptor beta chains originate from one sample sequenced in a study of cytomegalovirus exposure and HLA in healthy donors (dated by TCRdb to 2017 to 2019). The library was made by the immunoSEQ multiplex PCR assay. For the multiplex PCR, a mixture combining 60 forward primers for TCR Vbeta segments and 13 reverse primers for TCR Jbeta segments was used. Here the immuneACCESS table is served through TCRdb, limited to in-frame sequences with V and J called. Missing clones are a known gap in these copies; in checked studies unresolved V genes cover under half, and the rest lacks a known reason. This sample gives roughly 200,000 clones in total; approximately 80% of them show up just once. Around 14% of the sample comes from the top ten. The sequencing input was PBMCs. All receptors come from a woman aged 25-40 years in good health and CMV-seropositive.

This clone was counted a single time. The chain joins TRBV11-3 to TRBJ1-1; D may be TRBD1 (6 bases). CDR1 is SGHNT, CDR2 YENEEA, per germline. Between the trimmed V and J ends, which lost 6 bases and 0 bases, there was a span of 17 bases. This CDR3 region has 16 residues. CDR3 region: CASSHTTGAMNTEAFF. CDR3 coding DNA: TGTGCCAGCAGTCACACGACAGGTGCCATGAACACTGAAGCTTTCTTT.

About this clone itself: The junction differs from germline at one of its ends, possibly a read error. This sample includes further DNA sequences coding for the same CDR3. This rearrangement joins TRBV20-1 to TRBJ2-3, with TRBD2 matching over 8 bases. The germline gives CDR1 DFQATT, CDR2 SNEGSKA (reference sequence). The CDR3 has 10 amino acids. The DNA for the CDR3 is TGTCCGGGAGGGGCGGACACGCAGTATTTT. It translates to CPGGADTQYF.

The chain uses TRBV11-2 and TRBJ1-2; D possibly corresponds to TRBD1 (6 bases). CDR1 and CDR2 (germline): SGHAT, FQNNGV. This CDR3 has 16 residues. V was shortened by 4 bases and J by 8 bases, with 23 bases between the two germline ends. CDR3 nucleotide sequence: TGTGCCAGCAGCTCCCTGGACAGTACCAGATATCGAGGCTACACCTTC. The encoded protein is CASSSLDSTRYRGYTF.

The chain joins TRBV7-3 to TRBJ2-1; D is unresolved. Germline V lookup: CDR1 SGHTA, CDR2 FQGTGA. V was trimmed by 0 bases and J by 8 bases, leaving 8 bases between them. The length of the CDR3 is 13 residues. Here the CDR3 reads CASSLTPRDEQFF. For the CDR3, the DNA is TGTGCCAGCAGCTTAACACCGCGCGATGAGCAGTTCTTC.

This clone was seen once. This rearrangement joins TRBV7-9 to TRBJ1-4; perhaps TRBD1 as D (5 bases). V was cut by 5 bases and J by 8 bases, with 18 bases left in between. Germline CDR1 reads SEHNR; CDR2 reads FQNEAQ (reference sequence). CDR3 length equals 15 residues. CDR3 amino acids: CASSAAPGYQEKLFF. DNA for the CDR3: TGTGCCAGCAGCGCTGCTCCAGGGTATCAGGAAAAACTGTTTTTT.

CDR3: CASSVRLAGRTAEQYF. CDR3 in DNA: TGTGCCAGCAGCGTGAGACTAGCGGGTCGGACCGCGGAGCAGTACTTC. V gene TRBV7-8 combines with J gene TRBJ2-7; 10 bases agree with TRBD2. Trimming removed 5 bases from V and 7 bases from J; junction bases left unmatched: 14. CDR1 is SGHVS, CDR2 FQNEAQ, per germline. This CDR3 comprises 16 residues.

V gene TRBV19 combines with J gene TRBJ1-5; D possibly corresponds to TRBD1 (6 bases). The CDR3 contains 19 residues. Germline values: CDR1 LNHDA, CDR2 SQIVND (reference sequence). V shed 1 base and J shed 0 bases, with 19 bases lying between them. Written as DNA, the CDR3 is TGTGCCAGTAGTATAGTCCGAGACAGGAGACCATATAGCAATCAGCCCCAGCATTTT. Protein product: CASSIVRDRRPYSNQPQHF.

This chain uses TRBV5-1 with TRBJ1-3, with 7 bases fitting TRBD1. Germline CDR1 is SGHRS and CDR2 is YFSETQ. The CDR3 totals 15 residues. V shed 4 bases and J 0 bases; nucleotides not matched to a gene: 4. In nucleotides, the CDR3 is TGCGCCAGCAGCCTACAGGGGCCCTCTGGAAACACCATATATTTT. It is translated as CASSLQGPSGNTIYF.

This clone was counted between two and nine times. This chain's CDR3 is CAILWASYNSPLHF. In DNA, the CDR3 is TGCGCCATCCTTTGGGCCTCGTATAATTCACCCCTCCACTTT. This chain links TRBV5-1 with TRBJ1-6; D gene uncertain. The CDR3 consists of 14 residues. V gave up 9 bases and J gave up 4 bases, with 14 bases separating them. The germline V gene has CDR1 SGHRS and CDR2 YFSETQ.

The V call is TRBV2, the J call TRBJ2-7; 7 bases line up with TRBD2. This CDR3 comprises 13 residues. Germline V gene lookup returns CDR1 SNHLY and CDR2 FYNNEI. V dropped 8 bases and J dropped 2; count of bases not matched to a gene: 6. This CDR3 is CASLGGPAYEQYF. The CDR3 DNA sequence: TGTGCCAGCCTGGGAGGGCCCGCCTACGAGCAGTACTTC.

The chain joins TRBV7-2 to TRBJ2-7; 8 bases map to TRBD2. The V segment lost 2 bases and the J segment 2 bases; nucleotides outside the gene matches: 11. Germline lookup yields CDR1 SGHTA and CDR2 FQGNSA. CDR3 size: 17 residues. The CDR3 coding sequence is TGTGCCAGCAGCTTACGAGCTGCGGCGGGAGGAACCTACGAGCAGTACTTC. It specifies CASSLRAAAGGTYEQYF.

This chain's CDR3 is CASSVSLTGSGELFF. CDR3 DNA: TGTGCCAGCAGCGTCTCCCTCACAGGGTCCGGGGAGCTGTTTTTT. This chain uses TRBV9 with TRBJ2-2, with D maybe TRBD1 (6 bases). Germline V lookup: CDR1 SGDLS, CDR2 YYNGEE. The CDR3 sequence is 15 residues long. V was pared by 2 bases and J by 6 bases, with 14 bases between.

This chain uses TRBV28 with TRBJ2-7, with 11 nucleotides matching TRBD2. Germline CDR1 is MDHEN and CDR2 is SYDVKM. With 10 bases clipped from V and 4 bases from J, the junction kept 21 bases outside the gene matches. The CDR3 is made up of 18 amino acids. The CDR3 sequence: CATMDIAGGIPIRYEQYF. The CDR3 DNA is TGTGCCACCATGGATATAGCGGGAGGGATCCCTATTCGATACGAGCAGTACTTC.

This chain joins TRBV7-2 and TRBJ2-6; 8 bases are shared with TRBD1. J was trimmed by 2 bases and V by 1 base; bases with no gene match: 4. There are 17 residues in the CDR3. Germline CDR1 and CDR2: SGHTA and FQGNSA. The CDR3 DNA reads TGTGCCAGCAGCTTAGGTCAGGGGGCACCTGGGGCCAACGTCCTGACTTTC. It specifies CASSLGQGAPGANVLTF.

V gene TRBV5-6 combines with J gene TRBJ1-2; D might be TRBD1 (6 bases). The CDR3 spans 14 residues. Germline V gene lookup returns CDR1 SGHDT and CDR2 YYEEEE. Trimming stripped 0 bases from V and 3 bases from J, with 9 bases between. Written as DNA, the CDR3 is TGTGCCAGCAGCTTGGCCGACAGGTACTATGGCTACACCTTC. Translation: CASSLADRYYGYTF. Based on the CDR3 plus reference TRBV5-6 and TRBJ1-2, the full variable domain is DAGVTQSPTHLIKTRGQQVTLRCSPKSGHDTVSWYQQALGQGPQFIFQYYEEEERQRGNFPDRFSGHQFPNYSSELNVNALLLGDSALYLCASSLADRYYGYTFGSGTRLTVV.

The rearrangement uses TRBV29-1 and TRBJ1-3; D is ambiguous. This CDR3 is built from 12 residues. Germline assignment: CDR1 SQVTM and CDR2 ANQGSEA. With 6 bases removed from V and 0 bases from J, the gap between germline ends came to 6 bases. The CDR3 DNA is TGCAGCGTGCGGATCTCTGGAAACACCATATATTTT. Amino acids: CSVRISGNTIYF.

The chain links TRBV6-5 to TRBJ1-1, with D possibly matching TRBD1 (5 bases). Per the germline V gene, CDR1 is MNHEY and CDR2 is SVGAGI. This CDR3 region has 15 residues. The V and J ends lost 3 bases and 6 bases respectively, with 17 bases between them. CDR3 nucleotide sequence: TGTGCCAGCAGTTATAGGTCAGGCGGGGGTGCTGAAGCTTTCTTT. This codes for CASSYRSGGGAEAFF.

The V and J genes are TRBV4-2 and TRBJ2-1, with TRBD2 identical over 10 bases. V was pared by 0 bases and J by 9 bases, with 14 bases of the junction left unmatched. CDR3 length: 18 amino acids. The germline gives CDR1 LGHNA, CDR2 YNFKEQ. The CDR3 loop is CASSQDQTLQRGGLEQFF. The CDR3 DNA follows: TGTGCCAGCAGCCAAGACCAGACCCTTCAGCGGGGGGGACTTGAGCAGTTCTTC.

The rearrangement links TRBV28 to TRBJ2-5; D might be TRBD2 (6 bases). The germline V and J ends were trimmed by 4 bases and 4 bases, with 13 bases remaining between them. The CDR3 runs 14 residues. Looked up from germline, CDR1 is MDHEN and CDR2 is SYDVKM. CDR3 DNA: TGTGCCAGCAGTTCTGGGGGGATCGGAGAGACCCAGTACTTC. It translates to CASSSGGIGETQYF.

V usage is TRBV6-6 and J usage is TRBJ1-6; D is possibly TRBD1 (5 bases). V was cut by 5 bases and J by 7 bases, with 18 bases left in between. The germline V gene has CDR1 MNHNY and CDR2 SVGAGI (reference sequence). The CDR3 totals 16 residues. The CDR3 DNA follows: TGTGCCAGCAGTCAGTATGGGGGGACGGAGAATTCACCCCTCCACTTT. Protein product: CASSQYGGTENSPLHF.

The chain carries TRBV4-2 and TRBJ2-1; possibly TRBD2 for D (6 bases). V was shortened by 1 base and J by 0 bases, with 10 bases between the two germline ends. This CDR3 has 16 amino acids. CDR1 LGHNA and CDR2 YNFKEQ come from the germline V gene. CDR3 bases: TGTGCCAGCAGCCAAGTTGGGGGGAGCTCCTACAATGAGCAGTTCTTC. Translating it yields CASSQVGGSSYNEQFF.

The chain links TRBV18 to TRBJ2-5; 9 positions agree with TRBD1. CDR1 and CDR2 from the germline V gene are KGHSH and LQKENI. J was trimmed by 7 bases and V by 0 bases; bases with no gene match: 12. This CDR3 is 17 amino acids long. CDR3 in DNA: TGTGCCAGCTCACCACCAGCCGACAGGGGGTCCCTGTGGACCCAGTACTTC. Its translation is CASSPPADRGSLWTQYF.

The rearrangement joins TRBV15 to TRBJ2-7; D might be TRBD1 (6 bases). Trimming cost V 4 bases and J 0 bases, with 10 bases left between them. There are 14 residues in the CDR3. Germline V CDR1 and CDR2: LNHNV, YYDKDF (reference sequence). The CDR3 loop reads CATSTGTPSYEQYF. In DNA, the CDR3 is TGTGCCACCAGCACCGGGACACCCTCCTACGAGCAGTACTTC. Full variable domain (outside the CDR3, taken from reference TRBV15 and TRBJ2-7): DAMVIQNPRYQVTQFGKPVTLSCSQTLNHNVMYWYQQKSSQAPKLLFHYYDKDFNNEADTPDNFQSRRPNTSFCFLDIRSPGLGDTAMYLCATSTGTPSYEQYFGPGTRLTVT.

The CDR3 is CASSLGGDRAYNSPLHF. The CDR3 bases are TGCGCCAGCAGCTTGGGGGGTGACAGGGCCTATAATTCACCCCTCCACTTT. V gene TRBV5-1 combines with J gene TRBJ1-6, with 7 bases that match TRBD1. This CDR3 is 17 amino acids long. Germline V CDR1 and CDR2: SGHRS, YFSETQ. Trimming removed 0 bases from V and 2 bases from J; junction bases left unmatched: 5.

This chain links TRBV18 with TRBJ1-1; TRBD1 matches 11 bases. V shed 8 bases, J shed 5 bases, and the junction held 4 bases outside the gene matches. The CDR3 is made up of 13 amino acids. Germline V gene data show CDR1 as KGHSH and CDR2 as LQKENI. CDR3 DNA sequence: TGTGCCAGCGGACAGGGGGCAAGGACTGAAGCTTTCTTT. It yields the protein CASGQGARTEAFF.